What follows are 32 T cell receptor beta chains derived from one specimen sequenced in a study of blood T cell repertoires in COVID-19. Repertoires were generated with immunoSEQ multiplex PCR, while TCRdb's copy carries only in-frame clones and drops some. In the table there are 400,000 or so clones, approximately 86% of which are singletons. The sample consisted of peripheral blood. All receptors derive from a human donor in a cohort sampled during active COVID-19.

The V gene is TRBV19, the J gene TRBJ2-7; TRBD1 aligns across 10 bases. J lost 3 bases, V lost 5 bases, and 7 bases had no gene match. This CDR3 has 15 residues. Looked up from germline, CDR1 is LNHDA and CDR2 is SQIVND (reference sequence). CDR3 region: CASSGRQGAGYEQYF. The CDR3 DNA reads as TGTGCCAGTAGTGGTAGACAGGGGGCCGGCTACGAGCAGTACTTC.

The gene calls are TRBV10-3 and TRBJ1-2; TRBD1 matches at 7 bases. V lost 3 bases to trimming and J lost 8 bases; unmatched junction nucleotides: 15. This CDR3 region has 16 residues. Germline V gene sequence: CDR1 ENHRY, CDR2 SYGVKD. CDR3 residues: CAISDPRARGFDGYTF. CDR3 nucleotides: TGTGCCATCAGTGACCCCCGCGCCAGGGGGTTTGACGGCTACACCTTC.

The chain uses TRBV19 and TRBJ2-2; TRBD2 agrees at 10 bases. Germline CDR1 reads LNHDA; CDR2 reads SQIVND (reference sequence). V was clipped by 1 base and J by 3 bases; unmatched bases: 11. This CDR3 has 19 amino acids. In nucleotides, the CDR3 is TGTGCCAGTAGTATAGCCGCGGGAGCGGGAGGGCCCGACACCGGGGAGCTGTTTTTT. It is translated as CASSIAAGAGGPDTGELFF.

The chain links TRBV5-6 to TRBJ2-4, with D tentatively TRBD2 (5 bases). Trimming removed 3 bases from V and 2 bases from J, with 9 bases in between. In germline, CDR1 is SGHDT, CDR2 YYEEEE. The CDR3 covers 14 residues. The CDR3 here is CASSSGWSKNIQYF. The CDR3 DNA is TGTGCCAGCAGCTCGGGGTGGTCCAAAAACATTCAGTACTTC. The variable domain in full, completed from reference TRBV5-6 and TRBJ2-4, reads DAGVTQSPTHLIKTRGQQVTLRCSPKSGHDTVSWYQQALGQGPQFIFQYYEEEERQRGNFPDRFSGHQFPNYSSELNVNALLLGDSALYLCASSSGWSKNIQYFGAGTRLSVL.

The CDR3 protein is CASSPSGDRVNTEAFF. CDR3 in DNA: TGTGCCAGCTCACCCTCCGGCGACAGGGTGAACACTGAAGCTTTCTTT. The rearrangement links TRBV18 to TRBJ1-1, with 7 bases that match TRBD1. The CDR3 consists of 16 residues. Germline loops: CDR1 KGHSH, CDR2 LQKENI. Germline trimming cut 3 bases from V and 0 bases from J; bases unmatched to any gene: 7.

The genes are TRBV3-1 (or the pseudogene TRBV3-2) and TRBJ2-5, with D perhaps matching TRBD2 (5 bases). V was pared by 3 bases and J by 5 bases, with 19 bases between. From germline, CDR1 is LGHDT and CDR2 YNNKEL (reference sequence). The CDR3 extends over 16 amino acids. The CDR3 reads CASSHYSSRPGETQYF. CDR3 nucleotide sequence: TGTGCCAGCAGCCATTATTCCAGCAGGCCGGGGGAGACCCAGTACTTC.

CDR3: CASSPVAGEITGELFF. The DNA for the CDR3 is TGTGCCAGCTCACCTGTAGCGGGGGAGATCACCGGGGAGCTGTTTTTT. This chain uses TRBV18 with TRBJ2-2; TRBD2 agrees at 9 bases. The CDR3 has 16 amino acids. CDR1 is KGHSH and CDR2 is LQKENI in the germline V gene. The trim removed 3 bases at V and 4 bases at J, leaving 6 bases unmatched.

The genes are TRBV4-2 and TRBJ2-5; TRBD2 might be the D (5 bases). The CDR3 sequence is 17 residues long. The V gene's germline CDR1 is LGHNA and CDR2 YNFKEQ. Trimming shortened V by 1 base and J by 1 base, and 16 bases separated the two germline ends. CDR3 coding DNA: TGTGCCAGCAGCCAAGTTAGGGTACCGGGATCCCAAGAGACCCAGTACTTC. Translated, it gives CASSQVRVPGSQETQYF.

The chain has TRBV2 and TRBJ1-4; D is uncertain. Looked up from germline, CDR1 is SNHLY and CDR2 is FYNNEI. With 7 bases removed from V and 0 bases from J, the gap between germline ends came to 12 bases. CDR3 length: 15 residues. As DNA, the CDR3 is TGTGCCAGCACTCGAGAAAAGCCAACTAATGAAAAACTGTTTTTT. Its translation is CASTREKPTNEKLFF.

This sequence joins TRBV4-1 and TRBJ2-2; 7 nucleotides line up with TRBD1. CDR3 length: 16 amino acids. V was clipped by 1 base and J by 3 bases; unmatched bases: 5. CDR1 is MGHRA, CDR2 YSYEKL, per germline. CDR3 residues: CASSQVEGADTGELFF. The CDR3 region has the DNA TGCGCCAGCAGCCAAGTTGAGGGGGCAGACACCGGGGAGCTGTTTTTT.

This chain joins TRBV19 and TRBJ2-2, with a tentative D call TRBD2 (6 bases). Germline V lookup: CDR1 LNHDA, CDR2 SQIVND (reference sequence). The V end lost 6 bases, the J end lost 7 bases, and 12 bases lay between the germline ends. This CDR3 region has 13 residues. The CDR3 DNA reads TGTGCCAGTAGGGCTGGGCGGGGCGGGGAGCTGTTTTTT. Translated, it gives CASRAGRGGELFF. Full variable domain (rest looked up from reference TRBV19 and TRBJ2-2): DGGITQSPKYLFRKEGQNVTLSCEQNLNHDAMYWYRQDPGQGLRLIYYSQIVNDFQKGDIAEGYSVSREKKESFPLTVTSAQKNPTAFYLCASRAGRGGELFFGEGSRLTVL.

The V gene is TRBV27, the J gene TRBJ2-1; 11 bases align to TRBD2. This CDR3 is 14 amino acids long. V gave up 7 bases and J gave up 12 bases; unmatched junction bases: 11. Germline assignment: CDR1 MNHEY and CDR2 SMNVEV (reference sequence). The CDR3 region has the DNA TGTGCCAGCAATATAGGGCTAGCGGGAGGTTGGCAGTTCTTC. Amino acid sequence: CASNIGLAGGWQFF.

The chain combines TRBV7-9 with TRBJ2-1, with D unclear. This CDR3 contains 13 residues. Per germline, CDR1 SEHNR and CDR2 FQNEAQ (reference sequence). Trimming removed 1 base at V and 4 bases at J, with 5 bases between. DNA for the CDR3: TGTGCCAGCAGCTTAGTAGTTTACAATGAGCAGTTCTTC. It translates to CASSLVVYNEQFF.

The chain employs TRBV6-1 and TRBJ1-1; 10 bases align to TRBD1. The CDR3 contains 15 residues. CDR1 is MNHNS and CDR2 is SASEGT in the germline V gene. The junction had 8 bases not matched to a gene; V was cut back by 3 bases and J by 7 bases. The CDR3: CASSDPGQGRDEAFF. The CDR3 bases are TGTGCCAGCAGTGATCCGGGACAGGGGCGGGATGAAGCTTTCTTT.

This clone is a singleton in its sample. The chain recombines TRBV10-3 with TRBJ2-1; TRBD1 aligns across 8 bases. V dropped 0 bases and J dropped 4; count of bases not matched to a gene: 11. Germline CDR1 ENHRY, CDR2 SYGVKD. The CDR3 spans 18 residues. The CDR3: CAISESGTGVSFYNEQFF. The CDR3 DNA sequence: TGTGCCATCAGTGAGTCTGGGACAGGCGTCTCTTTTTACAATGAGCAGTTCTTC.

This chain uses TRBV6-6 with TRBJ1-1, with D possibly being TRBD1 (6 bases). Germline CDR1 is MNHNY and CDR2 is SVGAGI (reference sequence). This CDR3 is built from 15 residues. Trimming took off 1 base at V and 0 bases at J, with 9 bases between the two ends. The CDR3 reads CASSYWTEMNTEAFF. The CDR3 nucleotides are TGTGCCAGCAGTTACTGGACAGAAATGAACACTGAAGCTTTCTTT.

The CDR3 reads CASYGGSHKSTEAFF. The CDR3 region has the DNA TGTGCCAGTTATGGAGGGTCCCACAAGAGCACTGAAGCTTTCTTT. This chain links TRBV19 with TRBJ1-1; D uncertain. Trimming shortened V by 8 bases and J by 4 bases, and 20 bases separated the two germline ends. Germline CDR1 LNHDA, CDR2 SQIVND (reference sequence). CDR3 length: 15 residues.

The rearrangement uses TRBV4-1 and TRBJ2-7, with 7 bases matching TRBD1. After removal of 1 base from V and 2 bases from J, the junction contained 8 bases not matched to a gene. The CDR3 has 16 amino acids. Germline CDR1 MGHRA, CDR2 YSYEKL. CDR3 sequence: CASSQVYRGVAYEQYF. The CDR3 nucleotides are TGCGCCAGCAGCCAAGTCTACAGGGGAGTGGCCTACGAGCAGTACTTC.

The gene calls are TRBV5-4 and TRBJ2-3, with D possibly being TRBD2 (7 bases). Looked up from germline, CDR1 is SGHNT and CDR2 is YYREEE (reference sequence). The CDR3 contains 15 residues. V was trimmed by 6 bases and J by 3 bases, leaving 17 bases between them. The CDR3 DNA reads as TGTGCCAGCACCCGACCCGGGGGGCGGACAGATACGCAGTATTTT. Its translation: CASTRPGGRTDTQYF.

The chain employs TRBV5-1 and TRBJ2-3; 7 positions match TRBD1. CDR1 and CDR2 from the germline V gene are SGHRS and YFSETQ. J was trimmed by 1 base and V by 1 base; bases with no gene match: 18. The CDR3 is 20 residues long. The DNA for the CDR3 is TGCGCCAGCAGCTTGAAAGGGACAGTAGCACCTAAAGGAGGCACAGATACGCAGTATTTT. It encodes CASSLKGTVAPKGGTDTQYF.

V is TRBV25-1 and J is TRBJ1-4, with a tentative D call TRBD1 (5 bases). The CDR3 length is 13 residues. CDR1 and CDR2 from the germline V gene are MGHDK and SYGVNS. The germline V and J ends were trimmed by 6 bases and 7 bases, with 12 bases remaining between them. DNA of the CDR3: TGTGCCAGCAGAACCAACGGGGGTGAAAAACTGTTTTTT. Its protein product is CASRTNGGEKLFF.

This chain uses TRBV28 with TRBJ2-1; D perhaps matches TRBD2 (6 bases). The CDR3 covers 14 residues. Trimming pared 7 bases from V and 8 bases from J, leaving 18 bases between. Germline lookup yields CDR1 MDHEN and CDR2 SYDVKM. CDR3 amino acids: CASTPLGGIHEQFF. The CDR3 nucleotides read TGTGCCAGCACCCCACTGGGCGGGATCCATGAGCAGTTCTTC.

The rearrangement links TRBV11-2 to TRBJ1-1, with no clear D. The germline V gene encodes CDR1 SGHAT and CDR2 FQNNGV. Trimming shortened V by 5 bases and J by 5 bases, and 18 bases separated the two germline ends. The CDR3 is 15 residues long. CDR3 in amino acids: CASSPLGSVETEAFF. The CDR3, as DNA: TGTGCCAGCAGCCCTCTCGGGTCTGTGGAGACTGAAGCTTTCTTT.

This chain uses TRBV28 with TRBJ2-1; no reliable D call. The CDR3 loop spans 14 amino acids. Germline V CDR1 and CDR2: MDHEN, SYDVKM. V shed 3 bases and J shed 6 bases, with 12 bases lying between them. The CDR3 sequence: CASSFSATTNEQFF. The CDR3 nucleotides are TGTGCCAGCAGTTTTTCAGCAACTACCAATGAGCAGTTCTTC.

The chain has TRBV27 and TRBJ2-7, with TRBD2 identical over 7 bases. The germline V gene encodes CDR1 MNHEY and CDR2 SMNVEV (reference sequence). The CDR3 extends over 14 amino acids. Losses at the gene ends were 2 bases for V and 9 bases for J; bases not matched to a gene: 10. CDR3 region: CASSLASGAFGQYF. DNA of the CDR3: TGTGCCAGCAGTTTAGCTAGCGGTGCTTTCGGGCAGTACTTC.

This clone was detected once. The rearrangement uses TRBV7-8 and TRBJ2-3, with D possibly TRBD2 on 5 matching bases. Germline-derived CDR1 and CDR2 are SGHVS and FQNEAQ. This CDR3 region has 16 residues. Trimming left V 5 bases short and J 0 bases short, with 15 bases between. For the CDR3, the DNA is TGTGCCAGCAGCCCTCCCCAAGCGGCTAGCACAGATACGCAGTATTTT. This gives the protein CASSPPQAASTDTQYF. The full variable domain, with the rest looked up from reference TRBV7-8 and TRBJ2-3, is GAGVSQSPRYKVAKRGQDVALRCDPISGHVSLFWYQQALGQGPEFLTYFQNEAQLDKSGLPSDRFFAERPEGSVSTLKIQRTQQEDSAVYLCASSPPQAASTDTQYFGPGTRLTVL.

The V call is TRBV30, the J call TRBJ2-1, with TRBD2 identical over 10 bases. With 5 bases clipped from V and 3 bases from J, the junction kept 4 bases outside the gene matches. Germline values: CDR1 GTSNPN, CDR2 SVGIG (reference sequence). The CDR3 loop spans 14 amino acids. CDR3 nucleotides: TGTGCCTGGGGACCTAGCGGGAGCTACAATGAGCAGTTCTTC. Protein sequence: CAWGPSGSYNEQFF.

CDR3 loop: CACLTSGLGTQYF. CDR3 coding DNA: TGTGCCTGTCTGACTAGCGGGTTGGGAACTCAGTACTTC. V and J are TRBV30 and TRBJ2-4; 10 nucleotides align to TRBD2. CDR3 length: 13 amino acids. V lost 6 bases, J lost 12 bases, and 11 bases stayed unmatched. The germline CDR1 and CDR2 sequences are GTSNPN and SVGIG (reference sequence).

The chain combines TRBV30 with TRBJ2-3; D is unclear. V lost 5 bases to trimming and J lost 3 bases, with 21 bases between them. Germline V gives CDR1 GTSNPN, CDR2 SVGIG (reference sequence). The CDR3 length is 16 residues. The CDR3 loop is CAWAGGDPRVTDTQYF. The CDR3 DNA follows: TGTGCCTGGGCCGGCGGAGACCCGCGTGTAACAGATACGCAGTATTTT.

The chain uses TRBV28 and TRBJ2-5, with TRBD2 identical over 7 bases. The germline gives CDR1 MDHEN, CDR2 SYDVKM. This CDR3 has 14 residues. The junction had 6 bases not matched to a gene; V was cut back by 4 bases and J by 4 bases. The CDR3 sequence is CASSSPGGRETQYF. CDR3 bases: TGTGCCAGCAGTTCCCCCGGCGGGAGAGAGACCCAGTACTTC.

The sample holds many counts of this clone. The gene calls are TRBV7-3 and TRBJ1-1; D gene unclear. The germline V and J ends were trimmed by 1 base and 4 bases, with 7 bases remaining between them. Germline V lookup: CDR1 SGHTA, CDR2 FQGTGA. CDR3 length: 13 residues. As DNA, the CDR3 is TGTGCCAGCAGCTTAAGCGGAGGCACTGAAGCTTTCTTT. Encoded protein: CASSLSGGTEAFF.

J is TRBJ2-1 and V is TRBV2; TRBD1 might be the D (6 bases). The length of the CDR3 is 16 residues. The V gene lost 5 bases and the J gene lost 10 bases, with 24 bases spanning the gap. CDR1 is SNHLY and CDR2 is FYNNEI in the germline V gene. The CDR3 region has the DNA TGTGCCAGCAGTACTACTAGGACAGAGCCTTTTTCGGAGCAGTTCTTC. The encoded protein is CASSTTRTEPFSEQFF.